Sequencing of this T cell receptor (beta chain) was carried out in a study of T cells after posttransplantation cyclophosphamide. Findings of the study overall: Donor CD8+ memory clones often dominated recipient blood repertoires at later times.

The related graft donor's blood sample was taken on the day of bone marrow donation. Data came from immunoSEQ multiplex PCR; TCRdb stores just in-frame clones and leaves some out. Sampling found about 36,000 clones, none seen once. Between the trimmed V and J ends, which lost 8 bases and 3 bases, there was a span of 13 bases. The length of the CDR3 is 14 residues. The germline V gene encodes CDR1 MNHNY and CDR2 SVGAGI (reference sequence). This clone has a count of ten or more. Its antigen is currently unknown. The chain joins TRBV6-6 to TRBJ2-2; D gene unclear. This TCR came from a girl aged 5-17 years in good health, CMV-negative, and a related stem cell transplant donor. What was sequenced was PBMCs. The CDR3 spells CASHQSPHTGELFF. The CDR3 nucleotides read TGTGCCAGCCACCAGTCGCCACACACCGGGGAGCTGTTTTTT.